These 31 T cell receptor beta chains came from one sample sequenced in a study of OX40 agonist ivuxolimab in advanced cancers. The repertoire was sequenced with immunoSEQ multiplex PCR; TCRdb's copy has only in-frame clones and lacks some. The data contain around 67,000 clones, approximately 90% of them singletons. The sample was CD4+ or CD8+ T cells sorted from blood, taken in a trial of the OX40 agonist ivuxolimab. All receptors derive from an adult with an advanced solid tumor such as melanoma, head and neck, liver or kidney cancer.

The rearrangement uses TRBV27 and TRBJ2-3; perhaps TRBD2 as D (5 bases). V dropped 5 bases and J dropped 4 bases, with 13 bases sitting between them. Germline V gene sequence: CDR1 MNHEY, CDR2 SMNVEV (reference sequence). The CDR3 length is 14 residues. Written as DNA, the CDR3 is TGTGCCAGCAGTCAAACTAGAAACTCAGATACGCAGTATTTT. This translates into CASSQTRNSDTQYF.

V gene TRBV7-2 combines with J gene TRBJ1-2; D may be TRBD1 (5 bases). Trimming stripped 5 bases from V and 4 bases from J, with 14 bases between. This CDR3 comprises 14 residues. Per the germline V gene, CDR1 is SGHTA and CDR2 is FQGNSA. The CDR3 bases are TGTGCCAGCAGCCCGGACACGGCTACCTATGGCTACACCTTC. Residues: CASSPDTATYGYTF. The full variable domain, rest sourced from reference TRBV7-2 and TRBJ1-2, is GAGVSQSPSNKVTEKGKDVELRCDPISGHTALYWYRQSLGQGLEFLIYFQGNSAPDKSGLPSDRFSAERTGGSVSTLTIQRTQQEDSAVYLCASSPDTATYGYTFGSGTRLTVV.

This rearrangement joins TRBV5-1 to TRBJ2-1; 12 bases are a match to TRBD2. CDR1 is SGHRS and CDR2 is YFSETQ in the germline V gene. This CDR3 has 21 residues. The trim removed 4 bases at V and 0 bases at J, leaving 17 bases unmatched. DNA for the CDR3: TGCGCCAGCAGCCCGGGTTCGGGACTAGCGGGCGTTAAGAGCTCCTACAATGAGCAGTTCTTC. The encoded protein is CASSPGSGLAGVKSSYNEQFF.

This clone was recorded a few times. The gene calls are TRBV18 and TRBJ1-5; 8 nucleotides line up with TRBD1. The length of the CDR3 is 15 residues. Trimming took 3 bases from V and 1 from J; bases not matched to a gene: 2. From germline, CDR1 is KGHSH and CDR2 LQKENI. CDR3 residues: CASSPRTGSNQPQHF. CDR3 DNA sequence: TGTGCCAGCTCACCCCGGACAGGGAGCAATCAGCCCCAGCATTTT.

V gene TRBV7-2 combines with J gene TRBJ2-1; D may be TRBD2 (7 bases). The CDR3 has 16 amino acids. Between the trimmed V and J ends, which lost 11 bases and 10 bases, there was a span of 30 bases. The germline CDR1 and CDR2 sequences are SGHTA and FQGNSA. As DNA, the CDR3 is TGTGCCTCACACCCAAACGGACGAGGGGGGGGAGGCGAGCAGTTCTTC. Translated: CASHPNGRGGGGEQFF.

J is TRBJ1-1 and V is TRBV27; 9 nucleotides agree with TRBD1. The germline CDR1 and CDR2 sequences are MNHEY and SMNVEV (reference sequence). CDR3 size: 16 residues. The J segment lost 6 bases and the V segment lost 6 bases, leaving 14 bases of the junction unmatched. The CDR3 here is CASRGHGQGNSAEAFF. The CDR3 region has the DNA TGTGCCAGCAGGGGGCACGGACAGGGGAATTCGGCTGAAGCTTTCTTT.

This clone was seen only a few times. The chain carries TRBV30 and TRBJ2-6; D gene uncertain. Trimming shortened V by 4 bases and J by 2 bases, and 3 bases separated the two germline ends. The CDR3 sequence is 12 residues long. Germline assignment: CDR1 GTSNPN and CDR2 SVGIG (reference sequence). The CDR3: CAWTPGANVLTF. Written as DNA, the CDR3 is TGTGCCTGGACCCCTGGGGCCAACGTCCTGACTTTC.

V and J are TRBV18 and TRBJ2-5; 7 bases fit TRBD1. V lost 0 bases and J lost 4; bases outside the gene matches: 8. This CDR3 has 16 amino acids. The germline V gene has CDR1 KGHSH and CDR2 LQKENI. This chain's CDR3 is CASSPPRGRLRETQYF. The CDR3 DNA is TGTGCCAGCTCACCACCGAGGGGGCGCCTGCGAGAGACCCAGTACTTC.

The V gene is TRBV19, the J gene TRBJ1-1; D is unresolved. This CDR3 has 15 residues. The V gene lost 3 bases and the J gene lost 0 bases, with 11 bases spanning the gap. Germline V gene lookup returns CDR1 LNHDA and CDR2 SQIVND (reference sequence). The CDR3 region has the DNA TGTGCCAGTAGTATTTTATGGCAGATGAACACTGAAGCTTTCTTT. It codes for CASSILWQMNTEAFF. Using reference TRBV19 and TRBJ1-1 for the parts outside the CDR3, the full variable domain is DGGITQSPKYLFRKEGQNVTLSCEQNLNHDAMYWYRQDPGQGLRLIYYSQIVNDFQKGDIAEGYSVSREKKESFPLTVTSAQKNPTAFYLCASSILWQMNTEAFFGQGTRLTVV.

The CDR3 region has the DNA TGTGCCAGCAGCTTGGGTGAATCCTACGAGCAGTACTTC. It is translated as CASSLGESYEQYF. This chain connects TRBV5-6 to TRBJ2-7; no definite D call. Trimming took off 0 bases at V and 1 base at J, with 5 bases between the two ends. The CDR3 has 13 residues. The germline V gene encodes CDR1 SGHDT and CDR2 YYEEEE.

The chain carries TRBV19 and TRBJ1-5; 7 nucleotides match TRBD1. CDR3 size: 14 residues. Germline lookup yields CDR1 LNHDA and CDR2 SQIVND (reference sequence). Losses at the gene ends were 6 bases for V and 4 bases for J; bases not matched to a gene: 6. As DNA, the CDR3 is TGTGCCAGTAGCCGCCAGGGGGGTAATCAGCCCCAGCATTTT. Protein: CASSRQGGNQPQHF.

The chain carries TRBV7-9 and TRBJ2-5; 11 bases line up with TRBD1. With V trimmed by 5 bases and J by 3 bases, 5 bases remained unmatched. CDR1 is SEHNR, CDR2 FQNEAQ, per germline (reference sequence). The CDR3 consists of 15 residues. The CDR3 loop is CASSNRDRGEETQYF. The CDR3 DNA is TGTGCCAGCAGCAACCGGGACAGGGGGGAAGAGACCCAGTACTTC.

This chain joins TRBV27 and TRBJ1-4; 9 nucleotides agree with TRBD1. This CDR3 is built from 14 residues. CDR1 is MNHEY, CDR2 SMNVEV, per germline (reference sequence). The V gene end was trimmed by 6 bases and the J gene end by 8 bases; junction bases not matched to a gene: 7. The CDR3 coding sequence is TGTGCCAGCAGAAGGACAGGGGAGGTCGAAAAACTGTTTTTT. This codes for CASRRTGEVEKLFF. Using reference TRBV27 and TRBJ1-4 for the parts outside the CDR3, the full variable domain is EAQVTQNPRYLITVTGKKLTVTCSQNMNHEYMSWYRQDPGLGLRQIYYSMNVEVTDKGDVPEGYKVSRKEKRNFPLILESPSPNQTSLYFCASRRTGEVEKLFFGSGTQLSVL.

J is TRBJ1-4 and V is TRBV5-5; D gene unclear. The V end lost 0 bases, the J end lost 8 bases, and 8 bases lay between the germline ends. CDR3 size: 13 residues. Germline CDR1 reads SGHKS; CDR2 reads YYEKEE (reference sequence). This CDR3 reads CASSLGPSEKLFF. CDR3 nucleotide sequence: TGTGCCAGCAGCTTGGGTCCGTCGGAAAAACTGTTTTTT.

The J gene is TRBJ2-1, the V gene TRBV28; tentatively, D is TRBD2 (6 bases). V lost 5 bases and J lost 0, with 14 bases in between. The CDR3 loop spans 16 amino acids. Germline V gene lookup returns CDR1 MDHEN and CDR2 SYDVKM. CDR3 in amino acids: CASSDAGTRSYNEQFF. The CDR3 coding sequence is TGTGCCAGCAGTGATGCCGGGACTCGCTCCTACAATGAGCAGTTCTTC. The full variable domain, with the rest looked up from reference TRBV28 and TRBJ2-1, is DVKVTQSSRYLVKRTGEKVFLECVQDMDHENMFWYRQDPGLGLRLIYFSYDVKMKEKGDIPEGYSVSREKKERFSLILESASTNQTSMYLCASSDAGTRSYNEQFFGPGTRLTVL.

In its sample, this clone was seen once. Other DNA sequences in this sample translate to the same CDR3. The chain joins TRBV28 to TRBJ2-3, with D possibly being TRBD2 (6 bases). CDR1 MDHEN and CDR2 SYDVKM come from the germline V gene. Trimming pared 3 bases from V and 3 bases from J, leaving 13 bases between. The CDR3 runs to 15 residues. The CDR3 DNA reads as TGTGCCAGCAGTTTGGGTGGGAGCGGGACAGATACGCAGTATTTT. It codes for CASSLGGSGTDTQYF.

V and J are TRBV7-2 and TRBJ1-2; TRBD1 is a possible D gene (5 bases). V lost 5 bases, J lost 4 bases, and 20 bases lay in between. The V gene's germline CDR1 is SGHTA and CDR2 FQGNSA. The CDR3 has 16 residues. CDR3 loop: CASSRGGTGLSYGYTF. As DNA, the CDR3 is TGTGCCAGCAGCCGAGGTGGAACAGGCCTTAGCTATGGCTACACCTTC. Full variable domain (rest looked up from reference TRBV7-2 and TRBJ1-2): GAGVSQSPSNKVTEKGKDVELRCDPISGHTALYWYRQSLGQGLEFLIYFQGNSAPDKSGLPSDRFSAERTGGSVSTLTIQRTQQEDSAVYLCASSRGGTGLSYGYTFGSGTRLTVV.

The chain is built from TRBV4-3 and TRBJ2-1, with 15 bases lining up with TRBD2. CDR3 size: 15 residues. V shed 5 bases and J 7 bases; nucleotides not matched to a gene: 3. Germline-derived CDR1 and CDR2 are LGHNA and YSLEER. The CDR3 nucleotides are TGCGCCAGCAGCTACGGGACTAGCGGGAGGAATGAGCAGTTCTTC. It yields the protein CASSYGTSGRNEQFF.

J is TRBJ2-1 and V is TRBV6-6; 8 nucleotides line up with TRBD1. Germline lookup yields CDR1 MNHNY and CDR2 SVGAGI (reference sequence). V shed 6 bases and J 6 bases; nucleotides not matched to a gene: 13. This CDR3 is built from 16 residues. The CDR3 sequence: CASSLQGQVIANEQFF. DNA of the CDR3: TGTGCCAGCAGCCTGCAGGGACAGGTCATAGCCAATGAGCAGTTCTTC.

This chain connects TRBV7-9 to TRBJ2-1; D is undetermined. Trimming left V 1 base short and J 10 bases short, with 8 bases between. CDR1 and CDR2 from the germline V gene are SEHNR and FQNEAQ (reference sequence). CDR3 length equals 12 residues. CDR3 amino acids: CASSLVSREQFF. DNA for the CDR3: TGTGCCAGCAGCTTAGTGAGCCGGGAGCAGTTCTTC.

This rearrangement joins TRBV11-2 to TRBJ2-7; TRBD2 matches at 10 bases. The CDR3 covers 16 residues. The V segment lost 5 bases and the J segment 4 bases; nucleotides outside the gene matches: 11. Germline V lookup: CDR1 SGHAT, CDR2 FQNNGV. CDR3 sequence reads: CASSRTGTSDLYEQYF. In DNA form, the CDR3 reads TGTGCCAGCAGCCGGACCGGGACTAGCGACCTTTACGAGCAGTACTTC.

The chain has TRBV14 and TRBJ1-1; D not certain. The CDR3 has 13 residues. The germline V gene has CDR1 SGHDN and CDR2 FVKESK. Trimming pared 1 base from V and 8 bases from J, leaving 11 bases between. The CDR3 loop is CASSQVLGREAFF. CDR3 sequence (DNA): TGTGCCAGCAGCCAAGTGTTAGGACGAGAAGCTTTCTTT.

The chain couples TRBV7-2 to TRBJ2-3, with no clear D. Trimming removed 1 base from V and 6 bases from J, with 2 bases in between. This CDR3 has 11 residues. Germline assignment: CDR1 SGHTA and CDR2 FQGNSA. The CDR3 sequence: CASSLVDTQYF. The CDR3 DNA reads as TGTGCCAGCAGCTTAGTGGATACGCAGTATTTT.

The chain uses TRBV9 and TRBJ1-3; TRBD1 might be the D (5 bases). CDR3 size: 15 residues. V lost 0 bases and J lost 4, with 11 bases in between. Germline V gene lookup returns CDR1 SGDLS and CDR2 YYNGEE. CDR3 sequence reads: CASSVGGVTGNTIYF. CDR3 nucleotide sequence: TGTGCCAGCAGCGTAGGGGGGGTAACGGGAAACACCATATATTTT.

The V gene is TRBV28, the J gene TRBJ1-2; 10 bases are shared with TRBD1. The CDR3 sequence is 13 residues long. In germline, CDR1 is MDHEN, CDR2 SYDVKM. V lost 10 bases, J lost 8 bases, and 10 bases stayed unmatched. The CDR3 protein is CANSDRGGRGYTF. CDR3 nucleotide sequence: TGTGCCAACTCGGACAGGGGGGGAAGGGGCTACACCTTC.

The rearrangement uses TRBV19 and TRBJ1-4; a weak D match, TRBD1 (6 bases). V shed 6 bases and J shed 6 bases, with 17 bases lying between them. CDR3 size: 15 residues. CDR1 and CDR2 (germline): LNHDA, SQIVND (reference sequence). CDR3 DNA: TGTGCCAGTAGCAAGTACGGGGGGCGAGATGAAAAACTGTTTTTT. This translates into CASSKYGGRDEKLFF.

The chain uses TRBV12-5 and TRBJ1-5; D remains ambiguous. The CDR3 covers 12 residues. V shed 6 bases and J shed 11 bases, with 14 bases lying between them. Germline V lookup: CDR1 LGHNT, CDR2 FRNRAP. DNA of the CDR3: TGTGCTAGTGGCCCCGTTACGTCAACCCAGCATTTT. It encodes CASGPVTSTQHF.

This chain joins TRBV12-5 and TRBJ2-6; D might be TRBD2 (6 bases). The CDR3 runs 18 residues. Germline CDR1 is LGHNT and CDR2 is FRNRAP. Trimming removed 0 bases at V and 0 bases at J, with 12 bases between. The CDR3 DNA reads as TGTGCTAGTGGTTTGGTGCGGGGCGAAACCTCTGGGGCCAACGTCCTGACTTTC. It encodes CASGLVRGETSGANVLTF.

The gene calls are TRBV28 and TRBJ2-1; D is ambiguous. V shed 3 bases and J shed 15 bases, with 15 bases lying between them. The CDR3 consists of 12 residues. CDR1 MDHEN and CDR2 SYDVKM come from the germline V gene. The CDR3 sequence: CASSFNDLRRFF. In nucleotides, the CDR3 is TGTGCCAGCAGTTTCAACGACCTTAGACGGTTCTTC.

The chain has TRBV6-1 and TRBJ1-6, with 11 bases matching TRBD1. The CDR3 length is 19 residues. V was pared by 4 bases and J by 9 bases, with 17 bases of the junction left unmatched. The germline CDR1 and CDR2 sequences are MNHNS and SASEGT. The CDR3 bases are TGTGCCAGCAGTGGCTGGACAGGGGGCCCGTCTATTCGGGTTTCACCCCTCCACTTT. It yields the protein CASSGWTGGPSIRVSPLHF.

This clone was found once. This chain joins TRBV5-1 and TRBJ2-3, with D uncertain. This CDR3 comprises 16 residues. The V end lost 0 bases, the J end lost 0 bases, and 11 bases lay between the germline ends. Germline assignment: CDR1 SGHRS and CDR2 YFSETQ. In DNA, the CDR3 is TGCGCCAGCAGCTTGGAAGGGATGGCCAGCACAGATACGCAGTATTTT. Its translation is CASSLEGMASTDTQYF.